The next 13 T cell receptor beta chains were all read from a single sample in a study of blood T cell repertoires in COVID-19. Using immunoSEQ multiplex PCR, the repertoire was profiled, and TCRdb retains in-frame clones only, with some absent. The repertoire includes tens of thousands of clones, 86% of them detected once, and roughly 2% sits in the top ten. The sequenced material came from peripheral blood. Receptors were obtained from a man aged 30 to 39 with acute or convalescent COVID-19.

The chain joins TRBV3-1 (or the pseudogene TRBV3-2) to TRBJ1-6, with D possibly TRBD1 on 5 matching bases. This CDR3 spans 12 amino acids. Germline lookup yields CDR1 LGHDT and CDR2 YNNKEL (reference sequence). Trimming left V 4 bases short and J 9 bases short, with 7 bases between. The CDR3 spells CASSPQGSPLHF. In DNA, the CDR3 is TGTGCCAGCAGCCCGCAGGGTTCACCCCTCCACTTT.

The V gene is TRBV12-3 or TRBV12-4, the J gene TRBJ1-5; D is unresolved. The CDR3 runs 13 residues. V was pared by 1 base and J by 9 bases, with 10 bases between. CDR3 sequence reads: CASSLGPGLPQHF. Here the CDR3 DNA reads TGTGCCAGCAGTTTAGGGCCGGGGTTGCCCCAGCATTTT.

The chain recombines TRBV25-1 with TRBJ2-5; 7 nucleotides line up with TRBD1. The germline V gene encodes CDR1 MGHDK and CDR2 SYGVNS. Germline trimming cut 3 bases from V and 5 bases from J; bases unmatched to any gene: 9. CDR3 size: 15 residues. CDR3 residues: CASSDWTGGSETQYF. The CDR3 coding sequence is TGTGCCAGCAGTGATTGGACAGGTGGTTCGGAGACCCAGTACTTC.

The rearrangement joins TRBV5-1 to TRBJ2-5; 9 nucleotides line up with TRBD1. This CDR3 contains 15 residues. The V and J ends lost 4 bases and 5 bases, in that order; junction bases with no gene match: 9. Germline lookup yields CDR1 SGHRS and CDR2 YFSETQ. The CDR3 DNA reads as TGCGCCAGCAGCCGAAACAGGGGGCGTACGGAGACCCAGTACTTC. Translating gives CASSRNRGRTETQYF.

The rearrangement joins TRBV12-3 or TRBV12-4 to TRBJ2-5; perhaps TRBD1 as D (6 bases). The ends were cut back, 5 bases at V and 0 bases at J, with 7 bases in the middle. The CDR3 sequence is 13 residues long. The CDR3 coding sequence is TGTGCCAGCAGTAGGACAGACCAAGAGACCCAGTACTTC. Protein product: CASSRTDQETQYF.

The V call is TRBV7-9, the J call TRBJ1-1; possibly TRBD1 for D (5 bases). Germline CDR1 SEHNR, CDR2 FQNEAQ (reference sequence). The V and J ends lost 5 bases and 3 bases respectively, with 16 bases between them. This CDR3 has 15 amino acids. The CDR3 DNA is TGTGCCAGCAGCCCAGGGTCGAGGTACGACACTGAAGCTTTCTTT. Its translation: CASSPGSRYDTEAFF.

The V gene is TRBV28, the J gene TRBJ2-6; D may be TRBD1 (5 bases). The CDR3 sequence is 16 residues long. Looked up from germline, CDR1 is MDHEN and CDR2 is SYDVKM. V lost 5 bases and J lost 0, with 11 bases in between. The CDR3 nucleotides read TGTGCCAGCAGTCTCCTCCAGGGCTCTGGGGCCAACGTCCTGACTTTC. As protein: CASSLLQGSGANVLTF.

CDR3 amino acids: CASSFRQGRVEAFF. CDR3 bases: TGTGCCAGCAGCTTCCGACAGGGGCGGGTTGAAGCTTTCTTT. The gene calls are TRBV7-2 and TRBJ1-1; 8 bases agree with TRBD1. Germline CDR1 and CDR2: SGHTA and FQGNSA. V lost 3 bases, J lost 7 bases, and 7 bases stayed unmatched. This CDR3 comprises 14 residues.

This sequence joins TRBV5-1 and TRBJ2-7; unclear D gene. Per germline, CDR1 SGHRS and CDR2 YFSETQ. The CDR3 spans 13 residues. The V end lost 0 bases, the J end lost 6 bases, and 10 bases lay between the germline ends. The CDR3 coding sequence is TGCGCCAGCAGCTTGGCCCGAGAGTGCGAGCAGTACGTC. It specifies CASSLARECEQYV.

The chain employs TRBV7-2 and TRBJ2-1; 8 bases align to TRBD2. The length of the CDR3 is 14 residues. Germline CDR1 is SGHTA and CDR2 is FQGNSA. The V gene end was trimmed by 4 bases and the J gene end by 5 bases; junction bases not matched to a gene: 4. CDR3 residues: CASSYSGINNEQFF. The DNA of the CDR3 is TGTGCCAGCAGCTATAGCGGGATCAACAATGAGCAGTTCTTC.

This rearrangement joins TRBV5-1 to TRBJ2-1; 8 positions agree with TRBD1. The germline gives CDR1 SGHRS, CDR2 YFSETQ. Losses at the gene ends were 0 bases for V and 5 bases for J; bases not matched to a gene: 7. The CDR3 spans 16 residues. The CDR3 coding sequence is TGCGCCAGCAGCTTGGTAAGGACAGGGACCAACAATGAGCAGTTCTTC. This translates into CASSLVRTGTNNEQFF.

This chain uses TRBV12-3 or TRBV12-4 with TRBJ2-7; 8 bases are a match to TRBD1. V was pared by 6 bases and J by 5 bases, with 3 bases of the junction left unmatched. CDR3 length equals 12 residues. CDR3 bases: TGTGCCAGCAGCCAGACAGGGGACGAGCAGTACTTC. Translating gives CASSQTGDEQYF.

The rearrangement links TRBV2 to TRBJ2-4; D might be TRBD1 (6 bases). In germline, CDR1 is SNHLY, CDR2 FYNNEI. The CDR3 spans 13 residues. V was shortened by 6 bases and J by 6 bases, with 12 bases between the two germline ends. The CDR3 reads CASSAGTTNIQYF. DNA for the CDR3: TGTGCCAGCAGCGCCGGGACAACAAACATTCAGTACTTC.